This TCR beta chain was sequenced during a study of cytomegalovirus exposure and HLA in healthy donors. Study as a whole: Among the 300 to 450 genotyped donors, 70% to 85% were placed in the Caucasian-associated ancestry cluster. General study points: In vitro, three CMV-associated chains proved specific for CMV antigens.

Notes on this clone: Its target is not known.

V gave up 4 bases and J gave up 0 bases, with 9 bases separating them. From germline, CDR1 is SEHNR and CDR2 FQNEAQ (reference sequence). The CDR3 sequence is 14 residues long. In the PCR, 60 Vbeta and 13 Jbeta primers were used. Produced via immunoSEQ multiplex PCR; TCRdb's table is partial and in-frame only. The sample holds about 220,000 clones, roughly 85% seen once. The chain carries TRBV7-9 and TRBJ1-1, with D possibly matching TRBD1 (6 bases). The source is a male donor in good health and CMV-seronegative. Sequencing was performed on PBMCs. The CDR3 DNA sequence: TGTGCCAGCAGCTCGGACAGAATGAACACTGAAGCTTTCTTT. It yields the protein CASSSDRMNTEAFF.